These 7 T cell receptor beta chains were sequenced from one sample in a study of blood T cell repertoires in COVID-19. The repertoire was sequenced with immunoSEQ multiplex PCR; TCRdb's copy has only in-frame clones and lacks some. This table holds just over 90,000 clones, 60% to 85% found once. The sample was peripheral blood. Receptors originate from a man between 65 and 85 years old with acute or convalescent COVID-19.

The rearrangement joins TRBV2 to TRBJ2-5, with 7 bases matching TRBD1. This CDR3 has 15 residues. J was trimmed by 3 bases and V by 4 bases; bases with no gene match: 8. The germline gives CDR1 SNHLY, CDR2 FYNNEI. The CDR3 loop is CASSADRAPKETQYF. The CDR3 DNA sequence: TGTGCCAGCAGTGCCGACAGGGCCCCTAAAGAGACCCAGTACTTC.

The chain has TRBV19 and TRBJ2-1; D gene ambiguous. Between the trimmed V and J ends, which lost 3 bases and 7 bases, there was a span of 7 bases. The CDR3 spans 12 residues. Germline V gene data show CDR1 as LNHDA and CDR2 as SQIVND (reference sequence). CDR3 DNA sequence: TGTGCCAGTAGTATTTTATCGAATGAGCAGTTCTTC. Its protein is CASSILSNEQFF.

The V gene is TRBV20-1, the J gene TRBJ1-1; D not resolved. The V end was cut by 1 base, the J end by 5 bases, with 5 bases between. Germline-derived CDR1 and CDR2 are DFQATT and SNEGSKA (reference sequence). The CDR3 is 11 residues long. The CDR3 reads CSARGGTEAFF. The CDR3, as DNA: TGCAGTGCTAGAGGAGGGACTGAAGCTTTCTTT.

This clone was recorded a few times. The DNA for the CDR3 is TGCGCCAGCAGCTACGCGGGACAGGGCTACGAGCAGTACTTC. This gives the protein CASSYAGQGYEQYF. The chain is built from TRBV5-1 and TRBJ2-7, with 9 bases that match TRBD1. The CDR3 sequence is 14 residues long. Trimming at V came to 3 bases and at J to 3 bases, leaving 4 bases not matched to a gene. Germline V gene data show CDR1 as SGHRS and CDR2 as YFSETQ. The full variable domain, rest sourced from reference TRBV5-1 and TRBJ2-7, is KAGVTQTPRYLIKTRGQQVTLSCSPISGHRSVSWYQQTPGQGLQFLFEYFSETQRNKGNFPGRFSGRQFSNSRSEMNVSTLELGDSALYLCASSYAGQGYEQYFGPGTRLTVT.

The rearrangement uses TRBV27 and TRBJ2-3; TRBD1 matches 8 bases. The germline gives CDR1 MNHEY, CDR2 SMNVEV (reference sequence). The length of the CDR3 is 15 residues. With 7 bases clipped from V and 5 bases from J, the junction kept 11 bases outside the gene matches. CDR3 amino acids: CASIAVGGQGDTQYF. DNA of the CDR3: TGTGCCAGCATCGCGGTGGGCGGACAGGGAGATACGCAGTATTTT.

The rearrangement joins TRBV12-3 or TRBV12-4 to TRBJ1-1; 8 nucleotides line up with TRBD1. The V segment lost 7 bases and the J segment 10 bases; nucleotides outside the gene matches: 5. The CDR3 totals 11 residues. The DNA of the CDR3 is TGTGCCAGCATCCTGGACAGGGTAGCTTTCTTT. Amino acids: CASILDRVAFF.

This chain links TRBV5-1 with TRBJ2-7; TRBD1 might be the D (6 bases). Germline V gives CDR1 SGHRS, CDR2 YFSETQ. There are 14 residues in the CDR3. Trimming stripped 2 bases from V and 0 bases from J, with 9 bases between. The CDR3 protein is CASSFRDISYEQYF. CDR3 bases: TGCGCCAGCAGCTTCCGGGACATCTCCTACGAGCAGTACTTC.